This record concerns one T cell receptor beta chain sequence. Its target is unknown. TCRdb itself ran the reads through MiXCR, one entry per CDR3 protein. The data contain tens of thousands of distinct CDR3 sequences, about a fifth of them singletons. The CDR3 is made up of 14 amino acids. Germline-derived CDR1 and CDR2 are SGHAT and FQNNGV. Trimming left V 7 bases short and J 7 bases short, with 16 bases between. These data are taken from a study of T cell repertoires in cytomegalovirus infection. Study information: Public TCR beta signatures were indicative of both CMV infection and a matching HLA type.

Notes on the study in general: Totalled public TCR beta family frequency picked out people who carried CMV plus the relevant HLA. What dominated the ex vivo response were HLA-C-restricted CMV-specific TCR beta clonotypes.

This TCR came from a human donor in good health (CMV status not recorded). Some clones in this sample may be carry-over from other donors' samples. The chain links TRBV11-2 to TRBJ2-2; unclear D gene. The material sequenced was CD8+ T cells from cultured PBMCs, taken from culture after CMV antigen stimulation. CDR3 protein: CASTPLAPNGELFF. As DNA, the CDR3 is TGTGCCAGCACCCCCCTCGCACCAAACGGGGAGCTGTTTTTT.